The next 26 T cell receptor beta chains were all read from a single sample in a study of shared clonotypes between healthy human individuals. Libraries were prepared by immunoSEQ multiplex PCR; TCRdb keeps only in-frame clonotypes and omits some of them. The repertoire consists of over a million clones, with roughly 80% occurring once and the leading ten covering roughly 1.4%. Source material: memory CD4+ T cells sorted from blood. Stated subset: CD45RA-negative fraction. The receptors stem from a man between 18 and 35 years old in good health.

V usage is TRBV28 and J usage is TRBJ1-2, with TRBD1 matching 7 bases. The J segment lost 3 bases and the V segment lost 5 bases, leaving 9 bases of the junction unmatched. Germline V lookup: CDR1 MDHEN, CDR2 SYDVKM. The CDR3 is 15 residues long. This CDR3 reads CASSPRGGIDYGYTF. The CDR3 DNA follows: TGTGCCAGCAGTCCCAGGGGGGGGATTGACTATGGCTACACCTTC.

This chain connects TRBV30 to TRBJ1-1, with TRBD1 matching over 7 bases. This CDR3 is 13 amino acids long. Germline CDR1 reads GTSNPN; CDR2 reads SVGIG (reference sequence). V shed 2 bases, J shed 2 bases, and the junction held 2 bases outside the gene matches. The CDR3 DNA reads TGTGCCTGGAGTACAGGGGCAAACACTGAAGCTTTCTTT. Its protein is CAWSTGANTEAFF.

The V and J genes are TRBV6-1 and TRBJ2-7; D may correspond to TRBD1 or TRBD2 (5 bases each). The V end was cut by 10 bases, the J end by 2 bases, with 15 bases between. The CDR3 covers 13 residues. The germline V gene has CDR1 MNHNS and CDR2 SASEGT. The CDR3: CATGHSTTYEQYF. CDR3 coding DNA: TGTGCCACTGGACACTCGACTACCTACGAGCAGTACTTC.

Comments on this clone: Other DNA variants within this sample encode the same CDR3. This chain joins TRBV28 and TRBJ1-5; no reliable D call. V was shortened by 6 bases and J by 0 bases, with 12 bases between the two germline ends. This CDR3 is built from 15 residues. Germline V gives CDR1 MDHEN, CDR2 SYDVKM. The CDR3 protein is CASSFSGYSNQPQHF. CDR3 bases: TGTGCCAGCAGCTTTTCGGGGTATAGCAATCAGCCCCAGCATTTT. Supplemented by reference TRBV28 and TRBJ1-5, the full variable domain reads DVKVTQSSRYLVKRTGEKVFLECVQDMDHENMFWYRQDPGLGLRLIYFSYDVKMKEKGDIPEGYSVSREKKERFSLILESASTNQTSMYLCASSFSGYSNQPQHFGDGTRLSIL.

The rearrangement joins TRBV27 to TRBJ2-4; 8 bases line up with TRBD2. Germline CDR1 reads MNHEY; CDR2 reads SMNVEV (reference sequence). V lost 3 bases and J lost 8; bases outside the gene matches: 12. The CDR3 is 16 residues long. The CDR3 nucleotides read TGTGCCAGCAGTTTGGGGAAGCGGGAGTATGGGGACATTCAGTACTTC. Translation: CASSLGKREYGDIQYF.

V is TRBV10-3 and J is TRBJ2-2, with 9 bases matching TRBD1. Germline trimming cut 2 bases from V and 7 bases from J; bases unmatched to any gene: 5. The CDR3 contains 15 residues. Germline CDR1 ENHRY, CDR2 SYGVKD. The CDR3 is CAISETGGAGGELFF. The CDR3 DNA is TGTGCCATCAGTGAGACAGGGGGCGCGGGCGGGGAGCTGTTTTTT.

This rearrangement joins TRBV9 to TRBJ1-1; D is unresolved. This CDR3 comprises 13 residues. Germline CDR1 and CDR2: SGDLS and YYNGEE. Trimming left V 4 bases short and J 4 bases short, with 11 bases between. The CDR3 nucleotides are TGTGCCAGCAGCCCTAGGTTGGGCACTGAAGCTTTCTTT. Amino acid sequence: CASSPRLGTEAFF.

In its sample, this clone was seen once. The chain recombines TRBV27 with TRBJ1-5; TRBD1 agrees at 7 bases. Germline CDR1 reads MNHEY; CDR2 reads SMNVEV (reference sequence). The V and J ends lost 1 base and 7 bases, in that order; junction bases with no gene match: 7. The CDR3 is 15 residues long. CDR3 loop: CASSLWAAQGQPQHF. The CDR3 nucleotides read TGTGCCAGCAGTTTATGGGCAGCACAGGGGCAGCCCCAGCATTTT.

About this clone: Other DNA sequences from this sample encode an identical CDR3 as well. J is TRBJ2-2 and V is TRBV19; no reliable D call. Germline CDR1 and CDR2: LNHDA and SQIVND (reference sequence). V was pared by 1 base and J by 2 bases, with 5 bases between. CDR3 size: 14 residues. The CDR3 bases are TGTGCCAGTAGTATAGCCGGAAACACCGGGGAGCTGTTTTTT. Its protein is CASSIAGNTGELFF.

V and J are TRBV5-1 and TRBJ2-1; D may match TRBD1 or TRBD2 (5 bases each). V was shortened by 1 base and J by 5 bases, with 13 bases between the two germline ends. This CDR3 region has 15 residues. Germline V gene data show CDR1 as SGHRS and CDR2 as YFSETQ. CDR3 DNA sequence: TGCGCCAGCAGCTTGACCGGGACCGTCAACAATGAGCAGTTCTTC. It specifies CASSLTGTVNNEQFF.

This chain links TRBV5-5 with TRBJ2-2, with D tentatively TRBD2 (5 bases). Germline V lookup: CDR1 SGHKS, CDR2 YYEKEE (reference sequence). The CDR3 loop spans 14 amino acids. V lost 0 bases to trimming and J lost 8 bases, with 11 bases between them. CDR3 residues: CASSLELVSGELFF. CDR3 DNA sequence: TGTGCCAGCAGCTTGGAACTAGTCTCGGGGGAGCTGTTTTTT.

V is TRBV5-1 and J is TRBJ1-2, with D maybe TRBD1 (6 bases). Trimming stripped 5 bases from V and 8 bases from J, with 22 bases between. The length of the CDR3 is 15 residues. Germline lookup yields CDR1 SGHRS and CDR2 YFSETQ. In nucleotides, the CDR3 is TGCGCCAGCAGGTCTGGGGGCGCGGGTGACCTGGGCTACACCTTC. Residues: CASRSGGAGDLGYTF.

The rearrangement uses TRBV6-5 and TRBJ1-3; no reliable D call. The ends were cut back, 6 bases at V and 4 bases at J, with 13 bases in the middle. This CDR3 is built from 14 residues. Germline CDR1 and CDR2: MNHEY and SVGAGI. The CDR3: CASSSSPGGNTIYF. The CDR3 DNA reads TGTGCCAGCAGCTCCTCCCCGGGGGGAAACACCATATATTTT.

The chain couples TRBV10-3 to TRBJ1-1; 7 bases agree with TRBD1. The CDR3 runs 15 residues. V lost 0 bases, J lost 4 bases, and 5 bases stayed unmatched. Germline assignment: CDR1 ENHRY and CDR2 SYGVKD. CDR3 nucleotides: TGTGCCATCAGTGAGTCGGATGCAGGGGGCACTGAAGCTTTCTTT. Amino acid sequence: CAISESDAGGTEAFF.

The chain uses TRBV5-8 and TRBJ2-3; 14 nucleotides match TRBD2. The CDR3 runs 14 residues. The V gene end was trimmed by 4 bases and the J gene end by 13 bases; junction bases not matched to a gene: 8. The germline gives CDR1 SGHTS, CDR2 YDEGEE. DNA for the CDR3: TGTGCCAGCAGCCCTGGACTAGCGGGAGGCTATGAGTATTTT. It is translated as CASSPGLAGGYEYF. Supplemented by reference TRBV5-8 and TRBJ2-3, the full variable domain reads EAGVTQSPTHLIKTRGQQATLRCSPISGHTSVYWYQQALGLGLQFLLWYDEGEERNRGNFPPRFSGRQFPNYSSELNVNALELEDSALYLCASSPGLAGGYEYFGPGTRLTVL.

As concerns this clone: An end of the junction does not agree with germline; a read error may underlie this. The V and J genes are TRBV5-6 and TRBJ2-7; 9 positions agree with TRBD1. The V gene's germline CDR1 is SGHDT and CDR2 YYEEEE. The CDR3 length is 14 residues. This chain's CDR3 is CASSLDRGDSEQYF. CDR3 bases: TGTGCCAGCAGTTTGGACAGGGGAGATAGCGAGCAGTACTTC.

The chain has TRBV6-1 and TRBJ1-3; 11 positions match TRBD1. CDR1 is MNHNS, CDR2 SASEGT, per germline. The trim removed 3 bases at V and 2 bases at J, leaving 0 bases unmatched. The length of the CDR3 is 15 residues. In DNA, the CDR3 is TGTGCCAGCAGTGAGGGACAGGGGGCTGGAAACACCATATATTTT. This gives the protein CASSEGQGAGNTIYF.

V usage is TRBV2 and J usage is TRBJ1-5; the D gene is possibly TRBD1 (5 bases). CDR3 length: 14 amino acids. CDR1 is SNHLY, CDR2 FYNNEI, per germline. The V and J ends lost 5 bases and 7 bases respectively, with 15 bases between them. The CDR3 loop is CASSPLEGKQPQHF. The CDR3 DNA sequence: TGTGCCAGCAGTCCCTTGGAGGGGAAGCAGCCCCAGCATTTT.

This clone was found many times. This chain uses TRBV11-3 with TRBJ2-1; possible D gene TRBD2, 6 bases. The germline V and J ends were trimmed by 1 base and 4 bases, with 11 bases remaining between them. This CDR3 is built from 15 residues. Per germline, CDR1 SGHNT and CDR2 YENEEA. DNA for the CDR3: TGTGCCAGCAGCTTAGGTAGCGGAGTGTACAATGAGCAGTTCTTC. Protein: CASSLGSGVYNEQFF.

J is TRBJ2-7 and V is TRBV14, with TRBD1 matching 7 bases. Germline V lookup: CDR1 SGHDN, CDR2 FVKESK. The CDR3 runs 15 residues. V shed 4 bases and J 2 bases; nucleotides not matched to a gene: 8. The CDR3 DNA reads TGTGCCAGCAGCCCACGGAACGGACAGGCCTACGAGCAGTACTTC. Its protein is CASSPRNGQAYEQYF.

For this clone: The identical CDR3 is also encoded by other nucleotide sequences in the sample. The chain has TRBV28 and TRBJ1-2; D is uncertain. Between the trimmed V and J ends, which lost 6 bases and 8 bases, there was a span of 13 bases. Per germline, CDR1 MDHEN and CDR2 SYDVKM. The CDR3 length is 12 residues. CDR3 nucleotides: TGTGCCAGCAGCCCTTTGAAAGGGGGCTACACCTTC. Residues: CASSPLKGGYTF.

This clone occurred a few times. The rearrangement uses TRBV11-2 and TRBJ2-7; perhaps TRBD1 as D (5 bases). The germline V gene has CDR1 SGHAT and CDR2 FQNNGV. The CDR3 contains 12 residues. Trimming took off 1 base at V and 8 bases at J, with 9 bases between the two ends. The CDR3 is CASSLAKGKQYF. CDR3 nucleotides: TGTGCCAGCAGCTTAGCAAAGGGGAAGCAGTACTTC.

The V and J genes are TRBV18 and TRBJ1-4, with D possibly TRBD1 on 5 matching bases. This CDR3 comprises 14 residues. Germline CDR1 reads KGHSH; CDR2 reads LQKENI. V was trimmed by 5 bases and J by 4 bases, leaving 11 bases between them. The CDR3 sequence: CASSSGGGNEKLFF. In DNA, the CDR3 is TGTGCCAGCTCATCCGGGGGTGGTAATGAAAAACTGTTTTTT.

V and J are TRBV6-5 and TRBJ1-6; a weak D match, TRBD1 (5 bases). Germline V lookup: CDR1 MNHEY, CDR2 SVGAGI. The CDR3 sequence is 15 residues long. Trimming cost V 0 bases and J 8 bases, with 11 bases left between them. The CDR3 nucleotides are TGTGCCAGCAGTTACTCCGGGGCGGGGGATTCACCCCTCCACTTT. Its translation: CASSYSGAGDSPLHF.

This chain connects TRBV5-6 to TRBJ1-2, with 7 bases matching TRBD1. Trimming removed 5 bases from V and 4 bases from J; junction bases left unmatched: 8. This CDR3 spans 14 amino acids. Germline V gene sequence: CDR1 SGHDT, CDR2 YYEEEE. The CDR3 is CASSFDRESYGYTF. The CDR3, as DNA: TGTGCCAGCAGTTTCGACAGGGAAAGCTATGGCTACACCTTC.

The CDR3 spells CASRGGGDRTQYF. As DNA, the CDR3 is TGTGCCAGCAGGGGTGGTGGGGATCGGACCCAGTACTTC. The chain uses TRBV2 and TRBJ2-5, with D unresolved. V lost 6 bases, J lost 7 bases, and 15 bases lay in between. This CDR3 has 13 residues. Germline CDR1 and CDR2: SNHLY and FYNNEI.